Detailed here is one T cell receptor beta chain. What it binds is not known. Data came from immunoSEQ multiplex PCR; TCRdb stores just in-frame clones and leaves some out. The sample yields fewer than 90,000 clones, around 82% seen once. The data derive from a study of T cells in localized non-small cell lung cancer. Study outcomes and limitations: Sequencing covered just one tumor region, so heterogeneity cannot be ruled out.

This TCR was sampled from a man between 40 and 69 years old with stage II squamous cell lung carcinoma. Here the sequenced sample was PBMCs, taken before any cancer treatment.

The CDR3 DNA reads TGTGCCAGCAGTTACTCGGACGCGCAAGGATACGAGCAGTACTTC. Protein: CASSYSDAQGYEQYF. The chain employs TRBV6-5 and TRBJ2-7; D remains unclear. Germline lookup yields CDR1 MNHEY and CDR2 SVGAGI. V was clipped by 0 bases and J by 4 bases, with 13 bases between them. The CDR3 contains 15 residues.